The 24 T cell receptor beta chains given below trace back to one sample, sequenced in a study of blood T cell repertoires in COVID-19. Only in-frame clones appear in the TCRdb table, and some are missing; sequencing was by immunoSEQ multiplex PCR. This sample carries a few hundred thousand clones, around 89% of them seen once, and the ten largest clones take about 1%. Sequencing was performed on peripheral blood. Receptors were obtained from a woman in her 40s with COVID-19, enrolled during active disease.

This clone was seen only once. The chain is built from TRBV5-6 and TRBJ2-2; 8 bases fit TRBD2. The length of the CDR3 is 15 residues. CDR1 SGHDT and CDR2 YYEEEE come from the germline V gene. V shed 4 bases and J 5 bases; nucleotides not matched to a gene: 7. The CDR3 is CASSSSGIPTGELFF. The CDR3 nucleotides are TGTGCCAGCAGCAGTAGCGGGATTCCGACCGGGGAGCTGTTTTTT.

The V gene is TRBV28, the J gene TRBJ2-7, with D unresolved. CDR1 and CDR2 (germline): MDHEN, SYDVKM. The CDR3 contains 14 residues. Trimming shortened V by 2 bases and J by 4 bases, and 12 bases separated the two germline ends. In DNA, the CDR3 is TGTGCCAGCAGTTTAATCGACAACCGATACGAGCAGTACTTC. It yields the protein CASSLIDNRYEQYF.

This clone was seen more than once but under ten times. V and J are TRBV19 and TRBJ2-1, with 12 bases that match TRBD2. The length of the CDR3 is 17 residues. Per the germline V gene, CDR1 is LNHDA and CDR2 is SQIVND (reference sequence). V lost 3 bases and J lost 3; bases outside the gene matches: 6. The DNA for the CDR3 is TGTGCCAGTAGTATCCCGACACTAGCGGGAGGCTACAATGAGCAGTTCTTC. Its translation: CASSIPTLAGGYNEQFF.

This chain joins TRBV3-1 (or the pseudogene TRBV3-2) and TRBJ2-3; D ambiguous. The CDR3 is made up of 14 amino acids. Germline V gene sequence: CDR1 LGHDT, CDR2 YNNKEL (reference sequence). V was trimmed by 9 bases and J by 3 bases, leaving 16 bases between them. In nucleotides, the CDR3 is TGTGCCAGTCAACCCCGGGTATCTACAGATACGCAGTATTTT. Protein sequence: CASQPRVSTDTQYF.

This chain connects TRBV7-9 to TRBJ2-7; 11 nucleotides line up with TRBD1. The CDR3 covers 16 residues. Germline CDR1 and CDR2: SEHNR and FQNEAQ (reference sequence). The ends lost 7 bases at V and 3 bases at J; junction bases unmatched: 11. The CDR3 sequence: CASNNPNGTGGYEQYF. In DNA form, the CDR3 reads TGTGCCAGCAACAATCCGAACGGGACAGGGGGCTACGAGCAGTACTTC.

CDR3 in DNA: TGTGCCAGCAGTTCCACAGGGGTCGCGCAGTATTTT. Protein product: CASSSTGVAQYF. The rearrangement uses TRBV3-1 (or the pseudogene TRBV3-2) and TRBJ2-3; the match to TRBD1 covers 7 bases. Unmatched junction bases numbered 7, after V lost 6 bases and J lost 10 bases. Germline-derived CDR1 and CDR2 are LGHDT and YNNKEL (reference sequence). There are 12 residues in the CDR3.

The chain combines TRBV6-5 with TRBJ2-2, with TRBD2 identical over 8 bases. Losses at the gene ends were 4 bases for V and 5 bases for J; bases not matched to a gene: 6. Germline CDR1 is MNHEY and CDR2 is SVGAGI. The CDR3 spans 15 residues. The CDR3 DNA follows: TGTGCCAGCAGTTCGTCGGGGGGGGCTACCGGGGAGCTGTTTTTT. Residues: CASSSSGGATGELFF.

This chain links TRBV6-4 with TRBJ2-2; 7 bases are a match to TRBD2. Germline loops: CDR1 MRHNA, CDR2 SNTAGT. This CDR3 region has 14 residues. V dropped 6 bases and J dropped 6; count of bases not matched to a gene: 7. The CDR3 protein is CASRGLVGAGELFF. CDR3 coding DNA: TGTGCCAGCAGAGGACTAGTAGGTGCCGGGGAGCTGTTTTTT.

CDR3 sequence reads: CASSPRQGQETQYF. The CDR3 DNA reads TGTGCCAGCAGTCCAAGACAGGGCCAAGAGACCCAGTACTTC. The V gene is TRBV27, the J gene TRBJ2-5, with 7 bases lining up with TRBD1. This CDR3 is 14 amino acids long. With V trimmed by 5 bases and J by 1 base, 4 bases remained unmatched. Germline V gives CDR1 MNHEY, CDR2 SMNVEV (reference sequence).

The chain employs TRBV3-1 (or the pseudogene TRBV3-2) and TRBJ2-2; 12 positions match TRBD2. The germline V gene encodes CDR1 LGHDT and CDR2 YNNKEL (reference sequence). Trimming removed 4 bases from V and 7 bases from J; junction bases left unmatched: 7. The CDR3 extends over 16 amino acids. The DNA of the CDR3 is TGTGCCAGCAGCCCGACTAGCGGGAGCTACGGCGGGGAGCTGTTTTTT. Its protein product is CASSPTSGSYGGELFF.

The chain carries TRBV5-5 and TRBJ1-1, with D tentatively TRBD1 (6 bases). V was shortened by 4 bases and J by 0 bases, with 16 bases between the two germline ends. The CDR3 loop spans 16 amino acids. The germline V gene encodes CDR1 SGHKS and CDR2 YYEKEE (reference sequence). CDR3 in DNA: TGTGCCAGCAGCCTCCAGACAGGTCCTTTGAACACTGAAGCTTTCTTT. It is translated as CASSLQTGPLNTEAFF.

The rearrangement joins TRBV13 to TRBJ2-7; weak D call: TRBD1 (6 bases). This CDR3 contains 14 residues. Germline V lookup: CDR1 PRHDT, CDR2 FYEKMQ (reference sequence). The germline V and J ends were trimmed by 8 bases and 2 bases, with 16 bases remaining between them. CDR3 protein: CASRSDRSAYEQYF. Written as DNA, the CDR3 is TGTGCCAGCCGATCCGACAGGTCGGCCTACGAGCAGTACTTC.

V gene TRBV19 combines with J gene TRBJ2-2, with D maybe TRBD1 (6 bases). Trimming left V 4 bases short and J 4 bases short, with 22 bases between. The CDR3 has 18 amino acids. Germline values: CDR1 LNHDA, CDR2 SQIVND (reference sequence). CDR3 sequence: CASSSPVRWGRGTGELFF. Here the CDR3 DNA reads TGTGCCAGTAGTAGCCCCGTGCGCTGGGGGCGCGGCACCGGGGAGCTGTTTTTT.

The chain uses TRBV19 and TRBJ1-5, with unresolved D. V lost 1 base to trimming and J lost 2 bases, with 9 bases between them. There are 15 residues in the CDR3. Germline CDR1 and CDR2: LNHDA and SQIVND (reference sequence). This chain's CDR3 is CASSIASDGNQPQHF. CDR3 DNA sequence: TGTGCCAGTAGTATAGCGAGCGATGGCAATCAGCCCCAGCATTTT.

The J gene is TRBJ1-1, the V gene TRBV9; 10 bases are shared with TRBD1. The CDR3 spans 15 residues. J lost 5 bases, V lost 4 bases, and 8 bases had no gene match. Germline V CDR1 and CDR2: SGDLS, YYNGEE. CDR3 sequence (DNA): TGTGCCAGCAGCCCCCGGGACAGGGGTCTGACTGAAGCTTTCTTT. It codes for CASSPRDRGLTEAFF.

On this clone itself: The conserved final phenylalanine or tryptophan is absent from the CDR3, which likely points to a read error. The limits of the CDR3 on the DNA are not certain, so only TCRdb's listed CDR3 is given. The chain is built from TRBV19 and TRBJ2-3; TRBD1, the D gene given by the table, was not confirmed from the DNA. A total of 10 residues make up the CDR3, ends included. Germline V gene lookup returns CDR1 LNHDA and CDR2 SQIVND (reference sequence). CDR3 loop: CASSIESPQA.

V usage is TRBV19 and J usage is TRBJ1-2, with 9 bases lining up with TRBD1. CDR3 length: 14 amino acids. Germline V lookup: CDR1 LNHDA, CDR2 SQIVND (reference sequence). V trimming: 5 bases; J trimming: 3 bases; junction bases outside the gene matches: 4. The CDR3 spells CASSLGQGYYGYTF. The CDR3 DNA reads as TGTGCCAGTAGTTTGGGACAGGGATACTATGGCTACACCTTC.

This rearrangement joins TRBV3-1 (or the pseudogene TRBV3-2) to TRBJ1-1, with TRBD1 matching over 10 bases. V trimming: 5 bases; J trimming: 2 bases; junction bases outside the gene matches: 5. The CDR3 loop spans 15 amino acids. Germline V gene sequence: CDR1 LGHDT, CDR2 YNNKEL (reference sequence). The CDR3 DNA sequence: TGTGCCAGCAGCTCCCGGACAGGGGGAAACACTGAAGCTTTCTTT. Its protein is CASSSRTGGNTEAFF.

The rearrangement joins TRBV18 to TRBJ1-4; D perhaps matches TRBD1 (5 bases). V lost 3 bases and J 3 bases, leaving 11 bases between the germline ends. The germline gives CDR1 KGHSH, CDR2 LQKENI. The length of the CDR3 is 15 residues. CDR3 amino acids: CASSPGQGPNEKLFF. The CDR3 DNA is TGTGCCAGCTCACCCGGCCAGGGCCCTAATGAAAAACTGTTTTTT.

The chain uses TRBV3-1 (or the pseudogene TRBV3-2) and TRBJ2-2; D is perhaps TRBD2 (7 bases). Germline CDR1 LGHDT, CDR2 YNNKEL (reference sequence). Trimming removed 2 bases from V and 0 bases from J, with 10 bases in between. This CDR3 comprises 16 residues. This chain's CDR3 is CASSQRGGSNTGELFF. Here the CDR3 DNA reads TGTGCCAGCAGCCAACGCGGGGGCTCGAACACCGGGGAGCTGTTTTTT.

This chain links TRBV7-8 with TRBJ2-1; D is unresolved. Germline V gene data show CDR1 as SGHVS and CDR2 as FQNEAQ. V lost 5 bases and J lost 0, with 17 bases in between. The CDR3 covers 17 residues. The CDR3 loop is CASSPNTHYSSYNEQFF. CDR3 coding DNA: TGTGCCAGCAGCCCTAACACACATTACAGCTCCTACAATGAGCAGTTCTTC. The whole variable domain, remainder taken from reference TRBV7-8 and TRBJ2-1, is GAGVSQSPRYKVAKRGQDVALRCDPISGHVSLFWYQQALGQGPEFLTYFQNEAQLDKSGLPSDRFFAERPEGSVSTLKIQRTQQEDSAVYLCASSPNTHYSSYNEQFFGPGTRLTVL.

This clone was seen more than once but under ten times. This chain links TRBV27 with TRBJ1-6; 8 positions agree with TRBD1. V dropped 1 base and J dropped 7; count of bases not matched to a gene: 6. This CDR3 has 16 residues. Germline V gene lookup returns CDR1 MNHEY and CDR2 SMNVEV (reference sequence). CDR3 in DNA: TGTGCCAGCAGTTTATTTGGACAGGGAGGGAATTCACCCCTCCACTTT. Amino acids: CASSLFGQGGNSPLHF.

The rearrangement joins TRBV14 to TRBJ2-7; TRBD2 agrees at 7 bases. Germline CDR1 reads SGHDN; CDR2 reads FVKESK. This CDR3 is 19 amino acids long. V was pared by 4 bases and J by 3 bases, with 21 bases of the junction left unmatched. The DNA of the CDR3 is TGTGCCAGCAGCCCCGGGAGGATGGCTAGCCCACCGCTTAACTACGAGCAGTACTTC. As protein: CASSPGRMASPPLNYEQYF.

This chain joins TRBV18 and TRBJ1-3; D is unclear. The V gene lost 3 bases and the J gene lost 2 bases, with 11 bases spanning the gap. This CDR3 has 15 amino acids. CDR1 and CDR2 (germline): KGHSH, LQKENI. The CDR3 spells CASSPLRETGNTIYF. CDR3 in DNA: TGTGCCAGCTCACCGTTGAGGGAAACTGGAAACACCATATATTTT.